This T cell receptor beta chain was captured by sequencing in a study of T-cell memory formation after mild COVID-19. Study-level results: Pre-infection memory held some responding clones, suggesting pre-existing cross-reactive T cells responded. Contracting clones from day 15 to 85 had balanced CD4/CD8; later expanders favoured CD4+.

A word on this clonotype: Its antigen is not known.

TCRdb itself ran the 5' RACE reads through MiXCR, one entry per CDR3 protein. The sample records 92,000 or so distinct CDR3 sequences, around 15% being singletons. The origin of this receptor is a man younger than 35 who had mild COVID-19 (a few samples of this study predate the infection). Cell type and time point are not known. Material for sequencing was PBMCs or a T cell subset sorted from them (not recorded which).

The CDR3 DNA is TGTGCCAGCAGCCGGGAGAGGGTGGCAGGAGAGACCCAGTACTTC. Its protein product is CASSRERVAGETQYF. J is TRBJ2-5 and V is TRBV4-2; D may be TRBD2 (5 bases). In germline, CDR1 is LGHNA, CDR2 YNFKEQ. This CDR3 spans 15 amino acids. The germline V and J ends were trimmed by 4 bases and 4 bases, with 16 bases remaining between them.